The entry that follows covers one T cell receptor beta chain sequence. Antigen: not known. The sample originates from a study of cytomegalovirus exposure and HLA in healthy donors. Study context: HLA-typed donors were the source of 86 million or so unique TCRs held in an early data release.

Overall study results and limits: An ancestry cluster, one associated with Asian ancestry, reportedly showed fewer N-insertions than the approximately 650-donor mean in a later analysis.

Germline CDR1 and CDR2: SGDLS and YYNGEE. The CDR3 is 19 residues long. Trimming at V came to 0 bases and at J to 0 bases, leaving 12 bases not matched to a gene. Primers: 60 Vbeta forward and 13 Jbeta reverse. This table comes from immunoSEQ multiplex PCR, and its TCRdb copy is limited to in-frame clones, with some not included. Here the sample spans about 160,000 clones, around four fifths being singletons. The source of this sequence is a man aged 18 to 29 in good health and CMV-seropositive. Material: PBMCs. This chain connects TRBV9 to TRBJ2-3; TRBD2 matches 8 bases. The CDR3 bases are TGTGCCAGCAGCGTAGTAGGGACTAGTGGGGCTACTAGCACAGATACGCAGTATTTT. This sequence encodes CASSVVGTSGATSTDTQYF.